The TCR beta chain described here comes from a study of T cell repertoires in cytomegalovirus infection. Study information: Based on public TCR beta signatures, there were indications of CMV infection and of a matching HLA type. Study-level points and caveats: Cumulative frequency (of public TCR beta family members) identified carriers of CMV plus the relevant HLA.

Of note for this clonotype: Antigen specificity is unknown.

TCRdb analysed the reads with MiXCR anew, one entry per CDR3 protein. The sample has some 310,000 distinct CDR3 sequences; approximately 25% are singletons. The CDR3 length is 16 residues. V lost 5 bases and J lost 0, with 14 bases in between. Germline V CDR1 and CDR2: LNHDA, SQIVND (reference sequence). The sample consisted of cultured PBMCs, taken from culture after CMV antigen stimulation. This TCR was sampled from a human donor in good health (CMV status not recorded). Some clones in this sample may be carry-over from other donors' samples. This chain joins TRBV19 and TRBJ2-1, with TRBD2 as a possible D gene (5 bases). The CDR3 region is CASSPLTGSSYNEQFF. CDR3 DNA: TGTGCCAGTAGTCCCCTGACTGGGAGCTCCTACAATGAGCAGTTCTTC.